The clone carrying this TCR beta chain was seen a few times. Patients of the Seattle cohort, enrolled during active infection, were followed longitudinally. The data belong to a study of blood T cell repertoires in COVID-19. As for the study in general: COVID-19 samples collected from the United States, Italy and Spain covered acute and convalescent phases. T cells, B-cell-depleted T cells, or PBMCs supplied cDNA or gDNA.

CDR1 is ENHRY and CDR2 is SYGVKD in the germline V gene. The junction had 6 bases not matched to a gene; V was cut back by 3 bases and J by 0 bases. CDR3 length: 19 residues. In the authors' methods: Reference gene primer amplification gave estimated nucleated cell counts. Libraries were prepared by immunoSEQ multiplex PCR; TCRdb keeps only in-frame clonotypes and omits some of them. V and J calls plus clone size are reproduced from that table; the DNA served to infer D and trimming. The table records 250,000 to 350,000 clones, less than 85% of them present only once. J is TRBJ2-3 and V is TRBV10-3; 16 bases map to TRBD2. Material for sequencing was peripheral blood. This clonotype was sampled from a human donor with COVID-19, enrolled during active disease. The donor label of this sample is uncertain. The CDR3 sequence: CAISDQGLAGGTSTDTQYF. The CDR3 region has the DNA TGTGCCATCAGTGACCAGGGACTAGCGGGAGGGACTAGCACAGATACGCAGTATTTT.